This T cell receptor beta chain derives from a study of shared clonotypes between healthy human individuals. General study findings and limits: Clonotypes that were shared across a handful of donors made up about 4.5% of naive CD4 clonotypes. Memory subsets generally showed lower estimated richness than naive subsets.

This CDR3 region has 14 residues. Trimming left V 4 bases short and J 1 base short, with 10 bases between. The germline V gene encodes CDR1 MDHEN and CDR2 SYDVKM. Both CD45RO+ cells and CCR7-negative CD45RA+ TemRA cells were combined to make up CD8 memory. The method was immunoSEQ multiplex PCR; TCRdb's version includes in-frame clones alone and lacks a portion of them. The repertoire includes some 690,000 clones, 90% of them detected once, and 34% sits in the top ten. A note on this clone: Its matching antigen is unknown.

Sequences were obtained from memory CD8+ T cells from PBMCs. Stated subset: CD45RO+ cells pooled with CCR7-negative TemRA cells. This chain links TRBV28 with TRBJ1-1; no clear D. The sequence was obtained from a man aged 18-30 years in good health. Some clones in this sample may be carry-over from other donors' samples. CDR3: CASSSPLPNTEAFF. CDR3 coding DNA: TGTGCCAGCAGTTCCCCCCTTCCGAACACTGAAGCTTTCTTT.